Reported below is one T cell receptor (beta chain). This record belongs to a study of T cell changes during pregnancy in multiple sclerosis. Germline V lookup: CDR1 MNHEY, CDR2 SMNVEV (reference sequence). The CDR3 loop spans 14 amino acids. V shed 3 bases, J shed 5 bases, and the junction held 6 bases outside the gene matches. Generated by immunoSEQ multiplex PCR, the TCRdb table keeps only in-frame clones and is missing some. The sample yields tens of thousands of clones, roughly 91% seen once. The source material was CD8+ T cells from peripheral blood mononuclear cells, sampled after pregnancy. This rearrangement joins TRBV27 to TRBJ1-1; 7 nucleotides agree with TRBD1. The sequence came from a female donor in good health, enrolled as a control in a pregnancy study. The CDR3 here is CASSLGQSQTEAFF. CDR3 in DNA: TGTGCCAGCAGTTTGGGACAGAGTCAAACTGAAGCTTTCTTT.